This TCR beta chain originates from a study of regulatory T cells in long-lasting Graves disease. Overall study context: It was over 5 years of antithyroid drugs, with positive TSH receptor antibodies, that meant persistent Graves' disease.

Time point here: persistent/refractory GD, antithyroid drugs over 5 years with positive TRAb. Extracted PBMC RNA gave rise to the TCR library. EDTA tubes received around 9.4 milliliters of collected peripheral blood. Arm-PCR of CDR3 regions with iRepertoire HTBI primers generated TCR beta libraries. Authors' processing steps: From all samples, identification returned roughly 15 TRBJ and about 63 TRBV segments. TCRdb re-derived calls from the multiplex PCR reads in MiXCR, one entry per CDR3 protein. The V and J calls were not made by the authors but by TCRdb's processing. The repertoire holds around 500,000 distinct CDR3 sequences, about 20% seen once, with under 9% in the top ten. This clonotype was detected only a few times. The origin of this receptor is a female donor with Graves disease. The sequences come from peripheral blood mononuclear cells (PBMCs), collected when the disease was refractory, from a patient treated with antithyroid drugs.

The CDR3 DNA reads TGCGCCAGCAGCTTAGTGACTAGCGGGAGGATCACCGGGGAGCTGTTTTTT. This encodes CASSLVTSGRITGELFF. The chain joins TRBV5-1 to TRBJ2-2, with 13 bases lining up with TRBD2. Germline V gives CDR1 SGHRS, CDR2 YFSETQ. The CDR3 has 17 residues. The J segment lost 4 bases and the V segment lost 2 bases, leaving 5 bases of the junction unmatched. Full variable domain (remainder filled in from reference TRBV5-1 and TRBJ2-2): KAGVTQTPRYLIKTRGQQVTLSCSPISGHRSVSWYQQTPGQGLQFLFEYFSETQRNKGNFPGRFSGRQFSNSRSEMNVSTLELGDSALYLCASSLVTSGRITGELFFGEGSRLTVL.